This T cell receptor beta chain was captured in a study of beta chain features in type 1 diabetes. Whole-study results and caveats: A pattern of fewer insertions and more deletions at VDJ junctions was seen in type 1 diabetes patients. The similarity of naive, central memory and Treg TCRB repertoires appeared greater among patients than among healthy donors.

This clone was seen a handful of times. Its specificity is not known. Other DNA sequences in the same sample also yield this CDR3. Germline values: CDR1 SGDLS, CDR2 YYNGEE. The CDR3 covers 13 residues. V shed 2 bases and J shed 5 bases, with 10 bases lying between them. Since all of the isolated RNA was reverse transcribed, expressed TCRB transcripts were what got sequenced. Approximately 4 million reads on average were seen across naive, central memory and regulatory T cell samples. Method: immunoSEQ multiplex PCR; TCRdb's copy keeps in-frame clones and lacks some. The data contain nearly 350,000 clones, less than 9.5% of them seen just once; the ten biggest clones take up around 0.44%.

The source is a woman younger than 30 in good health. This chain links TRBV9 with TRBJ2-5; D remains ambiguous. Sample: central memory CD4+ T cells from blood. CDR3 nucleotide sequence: TGTGCCAGCAGCGTGATGGGTCCGGAGACCCAGTACTTC. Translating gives CASSVMGPETQYF.